This TCR beta chain emerged from a study of blood T cell repertoires in COVID-19. CDR1 and CDR2 (germline): MNHEY, SMNVEV (reference sequence). The CDR3 sequence is 15 residues long. Trimming cost V 4 bases and J 8 bases, with 20 bases left between them. The method was immunoSEQ multiplex PCR; TCRdb's version includes in-frame clones alone and lacks a portion of them. The sample contains 50,000 to 75,000 clones, roughly nine tenths of which appear only once. This receptor was obtained from a man older than 75 in a cohort sampled during active COVID-19. Material: peripheral blood. J is TRBJ1-2 and V is TRBV27, with D maybe TRBD1 (5 bases). In nucleotides, the CDR3 is TGTGCCAGCAGTTCGCAGGGCACCCGGGCGACCGGCTACACCTTC. Protein product: CASSSQGTRATGYTF.